The source of this T cell receptor (beta chain) is a study of blood T cell repertoires in COVID-19. Study information: Collection of acute and convalescent COVID-19 samples took place in the United States, Italy and Spain. From T cells, B-cell-depleted T cells, or PBMCs came the material, which was cDNA or gDNA.

The CDR3 runs 12 residues. The germline gives CDR1 SGHDT, CDR2 YYEEEE. V dropped 2 bases and J dropped 9 bases, with 11 bases sitting between them. Original analysis: Nucleated cell number was recorded as an estimate derived from reference gene primer amplification. Some clones are missing from TCRdb's copy, which holds only in-frame ones; the method was immunoSEQ multiplex PCR. Clone size and V and J calls were adopted from that table, with D and trimming inferred from the DNA. The sample has about 140,000 clones; approximately 82% are singletons. This clonotype was obtained from a human donor in a cohort sampled during active COVID-19. Specimen: peripheral blood. The chain has TRBV5-6 and TRBJ1-2, with D possibly being TRBD1 (5 bases). This CDR3 reads CASSFRWGSYTF. The CDR3 DNA reads TGTGCCAGCAGCTTCAGGTGGGGCAGCTACACCTTC.